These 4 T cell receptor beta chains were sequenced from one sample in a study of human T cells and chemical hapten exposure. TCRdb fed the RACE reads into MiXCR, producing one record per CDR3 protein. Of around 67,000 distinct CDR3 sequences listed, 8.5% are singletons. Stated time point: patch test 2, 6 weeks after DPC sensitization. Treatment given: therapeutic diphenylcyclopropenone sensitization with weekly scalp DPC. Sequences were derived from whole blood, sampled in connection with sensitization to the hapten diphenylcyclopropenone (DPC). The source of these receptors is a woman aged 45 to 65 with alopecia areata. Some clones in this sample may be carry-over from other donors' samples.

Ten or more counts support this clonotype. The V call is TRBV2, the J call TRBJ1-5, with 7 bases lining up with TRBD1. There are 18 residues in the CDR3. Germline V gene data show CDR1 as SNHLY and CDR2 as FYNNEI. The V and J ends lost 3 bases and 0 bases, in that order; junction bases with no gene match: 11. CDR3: CASSDDPGQSYSNQPQHF. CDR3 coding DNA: TGTGCCAGCAGTGATGATCCGGGACAGAGTTATAGCAATCAGCCCCAGCATTTT. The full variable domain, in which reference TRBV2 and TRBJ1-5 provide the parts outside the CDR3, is EPEVTQTPSHQVTQMGQEVILRCVPISNHLYFYWYRQILGQKVEFLVSFYNNEISEKSEIFDDQFSVERPDGSNFTLKIRSTKLEDSAMYFCASSDDPGQSYSNQPQHFGDGTRLSIL.

In DNA form, the CDR3 reads TGCGCCAGCGCGGGACTAGCGGAGAGCTCCTACAATGAGCAGTTCTTC. Its protein product is CASAGLAESSYNEQFF. The chain employs TRBV10-1 and TRBJ2-1; 11 nucleotides align to TRBD2. The germline V gene encodes CDR1 WNHNN and CDR2 SYGVQD (reference sequence). The CDR3 has 16 residues. V shed 8 bases and J 0 bases; nucleotides not matched to a gene: 6.

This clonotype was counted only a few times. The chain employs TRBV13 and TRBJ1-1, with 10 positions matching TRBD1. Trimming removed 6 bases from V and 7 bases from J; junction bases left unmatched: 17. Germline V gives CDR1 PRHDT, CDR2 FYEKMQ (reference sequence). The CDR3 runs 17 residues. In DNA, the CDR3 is TGTGCCAGCAGTTCCGTACGGGACAGGGGAAATGTAAATGAAGCTTTCTTT. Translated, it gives CASSSVRDRGNVNEAFF.

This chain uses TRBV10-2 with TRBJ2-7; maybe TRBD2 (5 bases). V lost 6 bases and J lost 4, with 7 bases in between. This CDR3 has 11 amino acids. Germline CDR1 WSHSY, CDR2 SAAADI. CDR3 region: CASRTGYEQYF. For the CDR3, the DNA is TGCGCCAGCAGAACGGGGTACGAGCAGTACTTC.